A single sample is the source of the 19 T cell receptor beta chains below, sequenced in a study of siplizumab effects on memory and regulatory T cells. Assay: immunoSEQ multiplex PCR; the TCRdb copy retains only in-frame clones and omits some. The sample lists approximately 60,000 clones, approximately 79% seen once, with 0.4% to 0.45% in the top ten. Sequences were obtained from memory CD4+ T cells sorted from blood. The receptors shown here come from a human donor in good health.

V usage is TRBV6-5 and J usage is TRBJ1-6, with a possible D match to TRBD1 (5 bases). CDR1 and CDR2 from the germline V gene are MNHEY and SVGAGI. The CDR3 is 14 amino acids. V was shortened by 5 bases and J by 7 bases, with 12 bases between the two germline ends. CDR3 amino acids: CASSLRDPNSPLHF. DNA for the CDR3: TGTGCCAGCAGTCTCCGGGACCCCAATTCACCCCTCCACTTT.

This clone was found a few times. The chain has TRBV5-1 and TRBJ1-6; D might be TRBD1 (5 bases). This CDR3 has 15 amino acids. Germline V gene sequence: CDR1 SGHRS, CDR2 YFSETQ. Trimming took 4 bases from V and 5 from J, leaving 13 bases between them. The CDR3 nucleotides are TGCGCCAGCAGCGTGCAGACAGATAATAATTCACCCCTCCACTTT. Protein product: CASSVQTDNNSPLHF.

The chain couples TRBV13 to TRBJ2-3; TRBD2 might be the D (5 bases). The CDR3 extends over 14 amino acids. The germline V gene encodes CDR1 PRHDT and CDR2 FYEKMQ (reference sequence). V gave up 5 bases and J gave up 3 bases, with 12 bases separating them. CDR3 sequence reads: CASSPTSSTDTQYF. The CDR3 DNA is TGTGCCAGCAGCCCAACTAGTTCAACAGATACGCAGTATTTT.

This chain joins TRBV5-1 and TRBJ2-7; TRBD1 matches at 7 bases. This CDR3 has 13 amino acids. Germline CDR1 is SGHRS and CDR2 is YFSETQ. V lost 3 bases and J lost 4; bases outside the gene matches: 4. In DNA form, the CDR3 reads TGCGCCAGCAGCTCCGGACAGGTGTACGAGCAGTACTTC. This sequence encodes CASSSGQVYEQYF.

In DNA, the CDR3 is TGTGCCAGCAGCTTTAGACAGTCCCAAGAGACCCAGTACTTC. The encoded protein is CASSFRQSQETQYF. The chain joins TRBV7-2 to TRBJ2-5, with D possibly being TRBD1 (5 bases). V dropped 3 bases and J dropped 1 base, with 9 bases sitting between them. The CDR3 is 14 residues long. Germline CDR1 is SGHTA and CDR2 is FQGNSA.

CDR3 residues: CASSTRHWAWETQYF. In DNA form, the CDR3 reads TGTGCCAGCAGCACTCGACACTGGGCGTGGGAGACCCAGTACTTC. The chain couples TRBV7-2 to TRBJ2-5; no firm D call. V was trimmed by 5 bases and J by 5 bases, leaving 18 bases between them. CDR3 size: 15 residues. The germline V gene encodes CDR1 SGHTA and CDR2 FQGNSA.

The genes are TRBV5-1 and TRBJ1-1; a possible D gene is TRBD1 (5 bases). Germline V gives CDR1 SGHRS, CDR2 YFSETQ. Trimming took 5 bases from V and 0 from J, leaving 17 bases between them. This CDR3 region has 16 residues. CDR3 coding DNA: TGCGCCAGCAGATATGGCCCACAGGCACTGAACACTGAAGCTTTCTTT. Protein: CASRYGPQALNTEAFF.

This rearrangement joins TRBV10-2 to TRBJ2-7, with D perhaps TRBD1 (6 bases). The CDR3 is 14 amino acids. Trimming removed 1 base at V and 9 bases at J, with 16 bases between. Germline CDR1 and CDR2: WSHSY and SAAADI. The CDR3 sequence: CASSEWGPVGWQYF. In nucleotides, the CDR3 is TGCGCCAGCAGTGAGTGGGGGCCGGTGGGGTGGCAGTACTTC.

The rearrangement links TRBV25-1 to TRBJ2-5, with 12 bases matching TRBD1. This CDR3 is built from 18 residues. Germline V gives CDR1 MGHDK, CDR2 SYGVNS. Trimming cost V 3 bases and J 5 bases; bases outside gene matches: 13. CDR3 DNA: TGTGCCAGCAGTGACCGAAGATCCGGGACAGGGGGCAGCGAGACCCAGTACTTC. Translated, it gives CASSDRRSGTGGSETQYF.

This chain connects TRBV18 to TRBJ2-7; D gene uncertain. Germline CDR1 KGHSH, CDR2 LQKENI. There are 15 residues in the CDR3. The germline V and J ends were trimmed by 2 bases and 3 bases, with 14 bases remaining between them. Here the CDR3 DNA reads TGTGCCAGCTCACCAAAGAGGCAACAGCACTACGAGCAGTACTTC. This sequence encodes CASSPKRQQHYEQYF.

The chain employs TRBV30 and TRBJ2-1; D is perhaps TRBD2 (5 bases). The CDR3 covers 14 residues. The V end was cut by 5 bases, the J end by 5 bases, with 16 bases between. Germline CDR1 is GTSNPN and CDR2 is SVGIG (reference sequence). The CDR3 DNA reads TGTGCCTGGCGAAGCGGTGGAAAAAACAATGAGCAGTTCTTC. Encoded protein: CAWRSGGKNNEQFF.

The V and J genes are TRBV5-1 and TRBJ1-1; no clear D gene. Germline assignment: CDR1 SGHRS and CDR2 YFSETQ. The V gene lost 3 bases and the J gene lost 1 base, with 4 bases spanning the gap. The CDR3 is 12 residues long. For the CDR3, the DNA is TGCGCCAGCAGCTCGGGGAACACTGAAGCTTTCTTT. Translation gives CASSSGNTEAFF. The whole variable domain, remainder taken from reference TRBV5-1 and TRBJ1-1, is KAGVTQTPRYLIKTRGQQVTLSCSPISGHRSVSWYQQTPGQGLQFLFEYFSETQRNKGNFPGRFSGRQFSNSRSEMNVSTLELGDSALYLCASSSGNTEAFFGQGTRLTVV.

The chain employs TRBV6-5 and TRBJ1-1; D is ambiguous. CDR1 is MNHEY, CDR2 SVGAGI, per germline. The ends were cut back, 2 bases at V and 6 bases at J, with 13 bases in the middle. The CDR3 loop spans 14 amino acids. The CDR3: CASSYGQVQAEAFF. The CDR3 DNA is TGTGCCAGCAGTTACGGTCAGGTTCAGGCTGAAGCTTTCTTT.

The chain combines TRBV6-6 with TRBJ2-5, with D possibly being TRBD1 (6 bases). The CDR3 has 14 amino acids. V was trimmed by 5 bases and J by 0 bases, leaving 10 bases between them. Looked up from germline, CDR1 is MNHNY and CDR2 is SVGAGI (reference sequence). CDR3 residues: CASSGTRNQETQYF. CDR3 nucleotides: TGTGCCAGCAGTGGGACAAGGAACCAAGAGACCCAGTACTTC.

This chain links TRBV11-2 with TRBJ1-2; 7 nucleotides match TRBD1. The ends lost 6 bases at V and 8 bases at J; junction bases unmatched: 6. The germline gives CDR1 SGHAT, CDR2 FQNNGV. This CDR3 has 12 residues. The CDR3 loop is CASSATGLGYTF. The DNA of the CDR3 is TGTGCCAGCAGTGCGACAGGGCTAGGCTACACCTTC.

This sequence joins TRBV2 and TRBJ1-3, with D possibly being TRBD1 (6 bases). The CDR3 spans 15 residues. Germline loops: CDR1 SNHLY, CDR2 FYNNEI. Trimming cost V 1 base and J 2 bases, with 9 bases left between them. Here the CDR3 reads CASSEEGVAGNTIYF. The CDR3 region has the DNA TGTGCCAGCAGTGAAGAGGGGGTTGCTGGAAACACCATATATTTT.

CDR3 DNA sequence: TGTGCCAGCACAGAGGGACAGACAATCAATCAGCCCCAGCATTTT. This sequence encodes CASTEGQTINQPQHF. The rearrangement links TRBV2 to TRBJ1-5, with 7 bases aligning to TRBD1. The CDR3 runs 15 residues. V trimming: 7 bases; J trimming: 3 bases; junction bases outside the gene matches: 9. In germline, CDR1 is SNHLY, CDR2 FYNNEI. Supplemented by reference TRBV2 and TRBJ1-5, the full variable domain reads EPEVTQTPSHQVTQMGQEVILRCVPISNHLYFYWYRQILGQKVEFLVSFYNNEISEKSEIFDDQFSVERPDGSNFTLKIRSTKLEDSAMYFCASTEGQTINQPQHFGDGTRLSIL.

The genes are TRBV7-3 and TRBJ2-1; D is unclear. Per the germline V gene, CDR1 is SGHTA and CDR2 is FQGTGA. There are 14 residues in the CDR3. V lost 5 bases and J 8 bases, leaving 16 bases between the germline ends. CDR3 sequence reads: CASSAQASFHEQFF. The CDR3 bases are TGTGCCAGCAGCGCCCAAGCGTCGTTCCATGAGCAGTTCTTC. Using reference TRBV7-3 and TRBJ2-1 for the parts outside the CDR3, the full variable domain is GAGVSQTPSNKVTEKGKYVELRCDPISGHTALYWYRQSLGQGPEFLIYFQGTGAADDSGLPNDRFFAVRPEGSVSTLKIQRTERGDSAVYLCASSAQASFHEQFFGPGTRLTVL.

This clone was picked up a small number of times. The CDR3 region has the DNA TGTGCCAGTAGTATGGCCTTATTTAGCAATCAGCCCCAGCATTTT. Protein product: CASSMALFSNQPQHF. The chain is built from TRBV19 and TRBJ1-5; D is uncertain. This CDR3 is built from 15 residues. V lost 3 bases to trimming and J lost 0 bases, with 9 bases between them. In germline, CDR1 is LNHDA, CDR2 SQIVND (reference sequence). The variable domain in full, completed from reference TRBV19 and TRBJ1-5, reads DGGITQSPKYLFRKEGQNVTLSCEQNLNHDAMYWYRQDPGQGLRLIYYSQIVNDFQKGDIAEGYSVSREKKESFPLTVTSAQKNPTAFYLCASSMALFSNQPQHFGDGTRLSIL.